The subject of this entry is one TCR beta chain. Its antigen is still unknown. The sample is drawn from a study of beta chain features in type 1 diabetes. Study-level information: All samples together contributed around 98,000,000 sorted cells for examination. Study-wide results and caveats: Across all four CD4+ subsets, people with type 1 diabetes showed modestly shorter TCRB CDR3s. Compared to healthy donors, patients appeared to have naive, central memory and Treg TCRB repertoires that were more alike.

Every isolated RNA sample was fully reverse transcribed, so sequencing captured expressed TCRB transcripts. The protocol was immunoSEQ multiplex PCR, while the TCRdb copy is restricted to in-frame clones and leaves out a portion. Here the sample spans about 330,000 clones, 11% being singletons. V shed 6 bases and J shed 5 bases, with 17 bases lying between them. Germline CDR1 MNHEY, CDR2 SMNVEV (reference sequence). The CDR3 contains 14 residues. The chain links TRBV27 to TRBJ2-7; the D gene is possibly TRBD2 (6 bases). The TCR originated in a woman between 25 and 40 years old in good health. The source material was naive CD4+ T cells from blood. The CDR3 DNA reads as TGTGCCAGCAGCCCCCGTGGAGGGTTTAACGAGCAGTACTTC. Amino acids: CASSPRGGFNEQYF.